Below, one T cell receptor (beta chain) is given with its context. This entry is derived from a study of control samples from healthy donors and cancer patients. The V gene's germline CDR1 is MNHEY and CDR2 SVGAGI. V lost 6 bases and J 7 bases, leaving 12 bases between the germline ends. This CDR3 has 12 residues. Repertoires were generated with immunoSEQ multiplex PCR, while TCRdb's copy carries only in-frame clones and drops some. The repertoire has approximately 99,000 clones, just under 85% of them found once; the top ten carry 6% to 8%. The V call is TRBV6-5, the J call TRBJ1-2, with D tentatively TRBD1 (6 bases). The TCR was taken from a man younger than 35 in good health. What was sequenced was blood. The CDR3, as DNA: TGTGCCAGCAGGGGGGCGGCTGGTGGCTACACCTTC. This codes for CASRGAAGGYTF.